These T cell receptor beta chains were read from a single sample in a study of T-cell memory formation after mild COVID-19. TCRdb re-analysed the 5' RACE reads in MiXCR, keeping a single row per CDR3 protein. Of tens of thousands of distinct CDR3 sequences in the sample, approximately 13% are singletons; the top ten hold about 25%. The sample comprised PBMCs or a T cell subset sorted from them (not recorded which). These receptors came from an adult woman who had mild COVID-19 (a few samples of this study predate the infection). Cell type and time point are not known. CDR3s include the opening cysteine and the closing phenylalanine or tryptophan. The order of the fields is CDR3 protein, CDR3 DNA, D gene, V gene, clone size, J gene. A D gene is named only where the DNA matches it firmly. The listing skips clone size in some rows; elsewhere it reads once, few, many or a size class.

CDR3 protein: CASSPGQGAVDEQYF
CDR3 DNA: TGTGCCAGCAGCCCGGGACAGGGGGCGGTGGACGAGCAGTACTTC
D gene: TRBD1
V gene: TRBV7-9
clone size: few
J gene: TRBJ2-7

CDR3 protein: CASSSRHSPDSNQPQHF
CDR3 DNA: TGTGCCAGCAGCTCGCGACACAGCCCAGATAGCAATCAGCCCCAGCATTTT
D gene: .
V gene: TRBV21-1
clone size: few
J gene: TRBJ1-5

CDR3 protein: CASSAYLRNYEQYF
CDR3 DNA: TGCGCCAGCAGCGCGTATCTTCGGAACTACGAGCAGTACTTC
D gene: .
V gene: TRBV4-1
clone size: .
J gene: TRBJ2-7

CDR3 protein: CASSMSTGPYEQYF
CDR3 DNA: TGTGCCAGCAGCATGTCGACAGGCCCCTACGAGCAGTACTTC
D gene: .
V gene: TRBV9
clone size: many
J gene: TRBJ2-7

CDR3 protein: CASGYNSGLINTEAFF
CDR3 DNA: TGTGCTAGTGGTTATAATTCGGGACTGATCAACACTGAAGCTTTCTTT
D gene: .
V gene: TRBV12-5
clone size: .
J gene: TRBJ1-1

CDR3 protein: CASSLRGSDEQFF
CDR3 DNA: TGTGCCAGCAGCCTACGGGGGTCCGATGAGCAGTTCTTC
D gene: .
V gene: TRBV7-2
clone size: few
J gene: TRBJ2-1

CDR3 protein: CASSQDHETSAYNEQFF
CDR3 DNA: TGCGCCAGCAGCCAAGATCATGAGACTAGCGCGTACAATGAGCAGTTCTTC
D gene: TRBD2
V gene: TRBV4-3
clone size: medium-sized
J gene: TRBJ2-1

CDR3 protein: CASSIRGYEQYF
CDR3 DNA: TGTGCCAGTAGTATCCGCGGCTACGAGCAGTACTTC
D gene: .
V gene: TRBV19
clone size: few
J gene: TRBJ2-7

CDR3 protein: CSVEDFPVGGTDTQYF
CDR3 DNA: TGCAGCGTTGAAGATTTTCCCGTAGGTGGCACAGATACGCAGTATTTT
D gene: .
V gene: TRBV29-1
clone size: few
J gene: TRBJ2-3

CDR3 protein: CASSPTGHSGYTF
CDR3 DNA: TGTGCCAGCAGCCCAACTGGTCACTCTGGCTACACCTTC
D gene: .
V gene: TRBV27
clone size: .
J gene: TRBJ1-2

CDR3 protein: CASSPWTDDNEQFF
CDR3 DNA: TGCGCCAGCAGCCCCTGGACGGACGACAATGAGCAGTTCTTC
D gene: .
V gene: TRBV5-1
clone size: .
J gene: TRBJ2-1

CDR3 protein: CASSGRGQKETQYF
CDR3 DNA: TGTGCCAGCAGCGGTAGGGGGCAGAAAGAGACCCAGTACTTC
D gene: TRBD1
V gene: TRBV7-8
clone size: .
J gene: TRBJ2-5

CDR3 protein: CASSYSGRETQYF
CDR3 DNA: TGTGCCAGCAGTTACTCCGGACGAGAGACCCAGTACTTC
D gene: .
V gene: TRBV6-5
clone size: many
J gene: TRBJ2-5

CDR3 protein: CASSLGVIRGDQETQYF
CDR3 DNA: TGCGCCAGCAGCTTGGGTGTGATTCGGGGTGACCAAGAGACCCAGTACTTC
D gene: .
V gene: TRBV5-1
clone size: .
J gene: TRBJ2-5

CDR3 protein: CASSLGTRSDEQFF
CDR3 DNA: TGTGCCAGCAGTTTGGGGACTCGTTCGGATGAGCAGTTCTTC
D gene: .
V gene: TRBV27
clone size: .
J gene: TRBJ2-1

CDR3 protein: CASSLRQGIQPQHF
CDR3 DNA: TGTGCCAGCAGTTTGAGACAGGGGATCCAGCCCCAGCATTTT
D gene: TRBD1
V gene: TRBV6-2/TRBV6-3
clone size: .
J gene: TRBJ1-5

CDR3 protein: CASSRTDYSYNEQFF
CDR3 DNA: TGTGCCAGCAGCCGGACAGACTACTCCTACAATGAGCAGTTCTTC
D gene: .
V gene: TRBV3-1
clone size: .
J gene: TRBJ2-1

CDR3 protein: CASSQVLVGIHNEQFF
CDR3 DNA: TGTGCCAGCAGCCAAGTACTAGTGGGAATACACAATGAGCAGTTCTTC
D gene: .
V gene: TRBV3-1
clone size: few
J gene: TRBJ2-1

CDR3 protein: CASSPPLAETDTQYF
CDR3 DNA: TGTGCCAGCAGCCCCCCCCTAGCGGAGACAGATACGCAGTATTTT
D gene: TRBD2
V gene: TRBV7-9
clone size: few
J gene: TRBJ2-3

CDR3 protein: CASSTSGYLEQFF
CDR3 DNA: .
D gene: .
V gene: TRBV27
clone size: few
J gene: TRBJ2-1

CDR3 protein: CASKGWREGLTSSYNEQFF
CDR3 DNA: TGTGCCAGCAAAGGATGGAGGGAGGGCCTGACGAGCTCCTACAATGAGCAGTTCTTC
D gene: TRBD2
V gene: TRBV12-3/TRBV12-4
clone size: many
J gene: TRBJ2-1

CDR3 protein: CASSTFPTYEQYF
CDR3 DNA: TGTGCCAGTAGTACTTTCCCTACCTACGAGCAGTACTTC
D gene: .
V gene: TRBV19
clone size: few
J gene: TRBJ2-7

CDR3 protein: CASSYSGGTTDTQYF
CDR3 DNA: TGTGCCAGCAGTTACTCGGGGGGGACCACAGATACGCAGTATTTT
D gene: TRBD2
V gene: TRBV6-6
clone size: .
J gene: TRBJ2-3

CDR3 protein: CASSLSERDPLGTQYF
CDR3 DNA: TGTGCCAGCAGTTTATCGGAGCGGGATCCCCTGGGGACCCAGTACTTC
D gene: TRBD2
V gene: TRBV12-3/TRBV12-4
clone size: few
J gene: TRBJ2-5

CDR3 protein: CASSQGQGPGELFF
CDR3 DNA: TGCGCCAGCAGCCAGGGACAGGGACCCGGGGAGCTGTTTTTT
D gene: TRBD1
V gene: TRBV5-1
clone size: .
J gene: TRBJ2-2

CDR3 protein: CASSLKREGGDEQFF
CDR3 DNA: TGTGCCAGCAGTTTGAAACGGGAGGGAGGCGATGAGCAGTTCTTC
D gene: TRBD2
V gene: TRBV12-3/TRBV12-4
clone size: few
J gene: TRBJ2-1

CDR3 protein: CSALDSGGLSYEQYF
CDR3 DNA: TGCAGTGCTCTAGATAGCGGGGGGCTCTCCTACGAGCAGTACTTC
D gene: TRBD2
V gene: TRBV20-1
clone size: few
J gene: TRBJ2-7

CDR3 protein: CASSQDRGGYEQYF
CDR3 DNA: TGCGCCAGCAGCCAGGACAGGGGAGGCTACGAGCAGTACTTC
D gene: TRBD1
V gene: TRBV4-3
clone size: .
J gene: TRBJ2-7

CDR3 protein: CASSPGQGGEYEQYF
CDR3 DNA: TGCGCCAGCAGCCCGGGACAGGGGGGGGAATACGAGCAGTACTTC
D gene: TRBD1
V gene: TRBV4-3
clone size: few
J gene: TRBJ2-7

CDR3 protein: CSARSRTSGRAYEQYF
CDR3 DNA: TGCAGTGCTAGATCCCGGACTAGCGGGAGGGCCTACGAGCAGTACTTC
D gene: TRBD2
V gene: TRBV20-1
clone size: .
J gene: TRBJ2-7

CDR3 protein: CASRTASAGHLREQYF
CDR3 DNA: TGTGCCAGCAGAACGGCCTCCGCGGGACACCTTAGGGAGCAGTACTTC
D gene: .
V gene: TRBV5-6
clone size: few
J gene: TRBJ2-7

CDR3 protein: CASTPGQGFEQYF
CDR3 DNA: TGTGCCAGCACCCCGGGACAGGGATTCGAGCAGTACTTC
D gene: TRBD1
V gene: TRBV2
clone size: .
J gene: TRBJ2-7

CDR3 protein: CASSLGEAKNIQYF
CDR3 DNA: TGTGCCAGCAGCCTAGGGGAGGCCAAAAACATTCAGTACTTC
D gene: .
V gene: TRBV7-2
clone size: few
J gene: TRBJ2-4

CDR3 protein: CASSQDSLIMNTEAFF
CDR3 DNA: TGCGCCAGCAGCCAAGATAGCCTAATCATGAACACTGAAGCTTTCTTT
D gene: .
V gene: TRBV4-3
clone size: many
J gene: TRBJ1-1

CDR3 protein: CASSPPPGTGDYEQYF
CDR3 DNA: TGTGCCAGCAGCCCCCCCCCCGGGACAGGGGACTACGAGCAGTACTTC
D gene: TRBD1
V gene: TRBV9
clone size: few
J gene: TRBJ2-7

CDR3 protein: CASSSTTYNEQFF
CDR3 DNA: TGTGCCAGCAGCTCAACAACGTACAATGAGCAGTTCTTC
D gene: .
V gene: TRBV5-6
clone size: few
J gene: TRBJ2-1

CDR3 protein: CASSVGDIHSGANVLTF
CDR3 DNA: TGTGCCAGCAGTGTTGGAGATATCCATTCTGGGGCCAACGTCCTGACTTTC
D gene: .
V gene: TRBV25-1
clone size: .
J gene: TRBJ2-6

CDR3 protein: CASSLSTGETTYEQYF
CDR3 DNA: TGTGCCAGCAGTTTATCGACGGGTGAGACCACCTACGAGCAGTACTTC
D gene: .
V gene: TRBV27
clone size: .
J gene: TRBJ2-7

CDR3 protein: CASTRDAKQYF
CDR3 DNA: TGTGCCAGCACAAGGGACGCGAAGCAGTACTTC
D gene: .
V gene: TRBV25-1
clone size: .
J gene: TRBJ2-7

CDR3 protein: CASSQERTSGRFSYEQYF
CDR3 DNA: TGTGCCAGCAGCCAAGAGCGGACTAGCGGGAGATTTTCCTACGAGCAGTACTTC
D gene: TRBD2
V gene: TRBV4-2
clone size: few
J gene: TRBJ2-7

CDR3 protein: CAKGGLADNEQFF
CDR3 DNA: TGTGCCAAAGGGGGACTAGCGGACAATGAGCAGTTCTTC
D gene: TRBD2
V gene: TRBV2
clone size: few
J gene: TRBJ2-1

CDR3 protein: CASSERTGVRTDTQYF
CDR3 DNA: TGCGCCAGCAGCGAAAGGACAGGGGTGAGGACAGATACGCAGTATTTT
D gene: TRBD1
V gene: TRBV5-1
clone size: .
J gene: TRBJ2-3

CDR3 protein: CASSQGRGADEAFF
CDR3 DNA: TGTGCCAGCAGCCAGGGACGAGGAGCGGATGAAGCTTTCTTT
D gene: .
V gene: TRBV13
clone size: .
J gene: TRBJ1-1